Each of the 22 T cell receptor beta chains below was sequenced from the same sample in a study of metastatic and nonmetastatic thyroid tumors (TCRdb year 2020). The method behind the library was PCR. The sequencing machine was an Illumina HiSeq 4000. TCRdb's own reprocessing of the public reads used fastp at Q25 and MiXCR and kept productive beta chains. For this sample the table gives roughly 27,000 clones, of which roughly 13% were detected only once. Around 5% of the sample comes from the top ten. None of the patients had been given any treatment before thyroid surgery. The sample was blood. Receptors originate from a female donor with papillary thyroid cancer or a benign thyroid nodule (not recorded which). Some clones in this sample may be carry-over from other donors' samples.

This clone was detected many times. The J gene is TRBJ2-1, the V gene TRBV6-1; a possible D gene is TRBD2 (7 bases). The CDR3 is 14 amino acids. CDR1 is MNHNS, CDR2 SASEGT, per germline. In nucleotides, the CDR3 is TGTGCTTGTGCTAGGGGGGGCACTTACAATGAGCAGTTCTTC. The encoded protein is CACARGGTYNEQFF.

There are many counts of this clone. The chain combines TRBV18 with TRBJ2-7; perhaps TRBD2 as D (6 bases). The V end was cut by 0 bases, the J end by 7 bases, with 7 bases between. The CDR3 is 12 amino acids. CDR1 and CDR2 (germline): KGHSH, LQKENI. CDR3 protein: CASSPPGGEQYF. CDR3 sequence (DNA): TGTGCCAGCTCACCACCGGGGGGTGAGCAGTACTTC.

This clone was recorded a few times. The chain has TRBV11-2 and TRBJ2-7, with a tentative D call TRBD1 (5 bases). Germline assignment: CDR1 SGHAT and CDR2 FQNNGV. The CDR3 extends over 14 amino acids. V lost 2 bases to trimming and J lost 2 bases, with 10 bases between them. The CDR3 sequence: CASSLTDNTYEQYF. The CDR3 DNA is TGTGCCAGCAGCTTAACGGACAACACCTACGAGCAGTACTTC.

The V call is TRBV5-1, the J call TRBJ2-7; D is ambiguous. This CDR3 is built from 15 residues. V lost 0 bases, J lost 0 bases, and 10 bases lay in between. Germline V lookup: CDR1 SGHRS, CDR2 YFSETQ. The DNA for the CDR3 is TGCGCCAGCAGCTTGGAGGCAGGCGTCTCCTACGAGCAGTACTTC. Its protein is CASSLEAGVSYEQYF.

This clone was recorded many times. This chain links TRBV25-1 with TRBJ2-6; 7 nucleotides line up with TRBD1. Trimming removed 4 bases from V and 0 bases from J; junction bases left unmatched: 6. This CDR3 has 17 residues. Germline V gene data show CDR1 as MGHDK and CDR2 as SYGVNS. The DNA of the CDR3 is TGTGCCAGCAGTGGGGACAGTTCTAGCTCTGGGGCCAACGTCCTGACTTTC. Translating it yields CASSGDSSSSGANVLTF.

This clone qualifies as medium-sized. The rearrangement uses TRBV30 and TRBJ2-7; unclear D gene. Trimming left V 5 bases short and J 4 bases short, with 9 bases between. Germline V gene sequence: CDR1 GTSNPN, CDR2 SVGIG (reference sequence). The CDR3 has 11 amino acids. In nucleotides, the CDR3 is TGTGCCTGGGCGGTGAAGTACGAGCAGTACTTC. Translated, it gives CAWAVKYEQYF.

This clone was observed many times. The gene calls are TRBV9 and TRBJ2-5, with D tentatively TRBD1 (5 bases). V lost 2 bases and J lost 1, with 15 bases in between. CDR3 length equals 16 residues. Germline CDR1 and CDR2: SGDLS and YYNGEE. CDR3 sequence (DNA): TGTGCCAGCAGCGTTACCCCAGGGTACGCCCAAGAGACCCAGTACTTC. This codes for CASSVTPGYAQETQYF.

This clone was seen ten or more times. This chain uses TRBV9 with TRBJ2-7, with D possibly being TRBD1 or TRBD2 (5 bases each). Germline V gene data show CDR1 as SGDLS and CDR2 as YYNGEE. The germline V and J ends were trimmed by 4 bases and 4 bases, with 15 bases remaining between them. CDR3 length: 14 residues. The CDR3 bases are TGTGCCAGCAGCCCCAGTTCCGAGGGGTACGAGCAGTACTTC. Translating gives CASSPSSEGYEQYF. Full variable domain (remainder filled in from reference TRBV9 and TRBJ2-7): DSGVTQTPKHLITATGQRVTLRCSPRSGDLSVYWYQQSLDQGLQFLIQYYNGEERAKGNILERFSAQQFPDLHSELNLSSLELGDSALYFCASSPSSEGYEQYFGPGTRLTVT.

The chain combines TRBV10-3 with TRBJ2-7; 7 bases align to TRBD2. Germline V gene data show CDR1 as ENHRY and CDR2 as SYGVKD. The CDR3 consists of 15 residues. The V and J ends lost 8 bases and 4 bases, in that order; junction bases with no gene match: 14. The CDR3 DNA sequence: TGTGCCATCGGGCCCGTGACTAGCTGTAAATACGAGCAGTACTTC. Translating it yields CAIGPVTSCKYEQYF.

This clone was seen at least ten times. A clone one base away is much larger, so this may be a read error. The chain combines TRBV28 with TRBJ1-1; tentatively, D is TRBD1 (6 bases). The germline gives CDR1 MDHEN, CDR2 SYDVKM. The V end was cut by 7 bases, the J end by 4 bases, with 13 bases between. This CDR3 is 13 amino acids long. CDR3 DNA: TGTGCCAGCACGGGGGCCGTGGGCACTGAAGCTTTCTTT. Protein: CASTGAVGTEAFF.

This clone was seen at least ten times. The chain joins TRBV28 to TRBJ2-1; D gene ambiguous. Trimming stripped 5 bases from V and 1 base from J, with 9 bases between. CDR1 is MDHEN, CDR2 SYDVKM, per germline. The CDR3 runs to 14 residues. The CDR3 DNA reads as TGTGCCAGCAGTCCCCTAGGGTCCTACAATGAGCAGTTCTTC. Its protein product is CASSPLGSYNEQFF.

At least ten counts were recorded for this clone. The V gene is TRBV5-1, the J gene TRBJ2-3; no reliable D call. This CDR3 comprises 14 residues. CDR1 SGHRS and CDR2 YFSETQ come from the germline V gene. V was cut by 7 bases and J by 2 bases, with 14 bases left in between. The CDR3 DNA is TGCGCCAGCTCGCGGTTTCCTGACACAGATACGCAGTATTTT. Its translation is CASSRFPDTDTQYF. The full variable domain, with the rest looked up from reference TRBV5-1 and TRBJ2-3, is KAGVTQTPRYLIKTRGQQVTLSCSPISGHRSVSWYQQTPGQGLQFLFEYFSETQRNKGNFPGRFSGRQFSNSRSEMNVSTLELGDSALYLCASSRFPDTDTQYFGPGTRLTVL.

Regarding this clone: One junction end disagrees with the germline gene, perhaps due to a read error. The chain recombines TRBV20-1 with TRBJ1-3; 7 nucleotides line up with TRBD1. Germline assignment: CDR1 DFQATT and CDR2 SNEGSKA (reference sequence). The CDR3 is 13 amino acids. This CDR3 reads CSARGSRGNSINF. CDR3 nucleotide sequence: TGCAGTGCTAGAGGAAGCAGGGGGAACTCCATAAATTTT.

This clone showed up many times. The rearrangement uses TRBV6-2 or TRBV6-3 and TRBJ2-7; 12 bases are shared with TRBD2. J gave up 0 bases and V 6 bases, and 3 bases lay outside the gene matches. CDR3 length: 15 amino acids. Germline assignment: CDR1 MNHEY and CDR2 SVGEGT. The CDR3 region is CASSLAGGGSYEQYF. DNA for the CDR3: TGTGCCAGCAGCCTAGCGGGAGGGGGCTCCTACGAGCAGTACTTC.

This chain uses TRBV12-3 or TRBV12-4 with TRBJ2-7, with D tentatively TRBD2 (6 bases). Trimming removed 5 bases from V and 6 bases from J, with 17 bases in between. The CDR3 totals 14 residues. The CDR3 reads CASSRTPQGGEQYF. The CDR3 DNA follows: TGTGCCAGCAGTAGGACACCCCAGGGAGGCGAGCAGTACTTC.

This clone was recorded at least ten times. The V and J genes are TRBV24-1 and TRBJ2-2; the match to TRBD2 covers 9 bases. The length of the CDR3 is 17 residues. V trimming: 5 bases; J trimming: 3 bases; junction bases outside the gene matches: 9. CDR1 is KGHDR and CDR2 is SFDVKD in the germline V gene. CDR3 sequence reads: CATSGRKVAGDTGELFF. In DNA form, the CDR3 reads TGTGCCACCAGTGGTCGAAAAGTAGCGGGAGACACCGGGGAGCTGTTTTTT.

This clone counts as medium-sized. The rearrangement links TRBV20-1 to TRBJ2-7; 9 bases agree with TRBD1. The V and J ends lost 1 base and 2 bases, in that order; junction bases with no gene match: 15. Germline CDR1 is DFQATT and CDR2 is SNEGSKA (reference sequence). This CDR3 contains 18 residues. CDR3: CSARGTGERVPSPYEQYF. The CDR3 DNA follows: TGCAGTGCTAGAGGGACAGGGGAGAGGGTTCCGAGTCCCTACGAGCAGTACTTC.

Many counts were recorded for this clone. The J gene is TRBJ1-1, the V gene TRBV19, with 7 nucleotides matching TRBD1. Germline V gene data show CDR1 as LNHDA and CDR2 as SQIVND (reference sequence). Trimming took 9 bases from V and 3 from J; bases not matched to a gene: 7. This CDR3 is 13 amino acids long. CDR3 region: CASKGARDTEAFF. The CDR3 region has the DNA TGTGCCAGCAAGGGGGCTCGGGACACTGAAGCTTTCTTT.

Judged by abundance, this clone is medium-sized. The V call is TRBV6-1, the J call TRBJ2-6; the match to TRBD1 covers 7 bases. J was trimmed by 2 bases and V by 1 base; bases with no gene match: 8. Per the germline V gene, CDR1 is MNHNS and CDR2 is SASEGT. The CDR3 sequence is 18 residues long. CDR3 sequence: CASSEGDRLQAGANVLTF. The CDR3, as DNA: TGTGCCAGCAGTGAAGGGGACAGATTACAGGCTGGGGCCAACGTCCTGACTTTC.

This clone has a count of ten or more. The V gene is TRBV7-9, the J gene TRBJ2-1; 9 positions agree with TRBD2. The trim removed 4 bases at V and 7 bases at J, leaving 8 bases unmatched. The CDR3 is 15 residues long. CDR1 and CDR2 (germline): SEHNR, FQNEAQ (reference sequence). The chain's CDR3 is CASSSWGGRANEQFF. DNA of the CDR3: TGTGCCAGCAGCTCCTGGGGCGGGAGGGCAAATGAGCAGTTCTTC.

The chain is built from TRBV7-2 and TRBJ2-7; the match to TRBD1 covers 9 bases. The CDR3 spans 15 residues. The J segment lost 1 base and the V segment lost 5 bases, leaving 6 bases of the junction unmatched. Germline lookup yields CDR1 SGHTA and CDR2 FQGNSA. This CDR3 is CASSLGQGRSYEQYF. Here the CDR3 DNA reads TGTGCCAGCAGCCTCGGACAGGGGCGATCCTACGAGCAGTACTTC.

The sample holds many counts of this clone. The rearrangement joins TRBV20-1 to TRBJ2-2; the D gene is possibly TRBD1 (5 bases). Looked up from germline, CDR1 is DFQATT and CDR2 is SNEGSKA (reference sequence). This CDR3 contains 19 residues. Trimming pared 1 base from V and 3 bases from J, leaving 24 bases between. The CDR3 spells CSARGRHHRYGWDTGELFF. Written as DNA, the CDR3 is TGCAGTGCTAGAGGGCGACACCACAGGTACGGATGGGACACCGGGGAGCTGTTTTTT.